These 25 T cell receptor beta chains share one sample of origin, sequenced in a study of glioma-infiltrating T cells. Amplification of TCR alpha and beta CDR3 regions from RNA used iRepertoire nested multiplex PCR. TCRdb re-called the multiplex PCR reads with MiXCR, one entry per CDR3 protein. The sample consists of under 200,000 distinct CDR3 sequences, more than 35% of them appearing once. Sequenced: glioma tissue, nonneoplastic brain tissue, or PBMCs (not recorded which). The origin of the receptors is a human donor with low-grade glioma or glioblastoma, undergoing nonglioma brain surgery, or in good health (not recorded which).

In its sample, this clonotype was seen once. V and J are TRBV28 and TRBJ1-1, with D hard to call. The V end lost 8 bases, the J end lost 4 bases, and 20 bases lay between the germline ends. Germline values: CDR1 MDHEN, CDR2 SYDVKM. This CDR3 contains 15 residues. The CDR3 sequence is CASASPGRTITEAFF. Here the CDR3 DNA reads TGTGCCAGCGCAAGCCCGGGAAGGACGATCACTGAAGCTTTCTTT.

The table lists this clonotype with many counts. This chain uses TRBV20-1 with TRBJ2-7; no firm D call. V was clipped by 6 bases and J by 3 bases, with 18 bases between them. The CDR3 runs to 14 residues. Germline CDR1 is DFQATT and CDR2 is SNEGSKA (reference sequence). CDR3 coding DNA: TGCAGTGCCCGTGGAATGGCAACAAACTACGAGCAGTACTTC. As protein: CSARGMATNYEQYF.

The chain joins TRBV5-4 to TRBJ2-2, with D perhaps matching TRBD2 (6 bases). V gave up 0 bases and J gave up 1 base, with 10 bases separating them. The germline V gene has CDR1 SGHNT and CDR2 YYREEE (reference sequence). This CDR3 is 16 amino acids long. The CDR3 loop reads CASSLDEGLNTGELFF. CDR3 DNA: TGTGCCAGCAGCTTGGACGAGGGACTGAACACCGGGGAGCTGTTTTTT.

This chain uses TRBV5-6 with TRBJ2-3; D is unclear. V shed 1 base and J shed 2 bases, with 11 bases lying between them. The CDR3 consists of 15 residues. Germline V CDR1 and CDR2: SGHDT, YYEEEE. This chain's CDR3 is CASSLFRTDTDTQYF. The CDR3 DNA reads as TGTGCCAGCAGCTTGTTCCGGACCGACACAGATACGCAGTATTTT.

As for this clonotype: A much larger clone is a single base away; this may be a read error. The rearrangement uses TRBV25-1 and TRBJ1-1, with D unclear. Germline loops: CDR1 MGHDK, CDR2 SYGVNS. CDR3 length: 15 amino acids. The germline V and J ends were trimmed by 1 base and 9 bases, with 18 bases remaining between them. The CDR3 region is CASSESTGSSAKAFF. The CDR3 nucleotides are TGTGCCAGCAGTGAATCAACCGGGTCGAGCGCTAAAGCTTTCTTT. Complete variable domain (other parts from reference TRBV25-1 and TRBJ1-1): EADIYQTPRYLVIGTGKKITLECSQTMGHDKMYWYQQDPGMELHLIHYSYGVNSTEKGDLSSESTVSRIRTEHFPLTLESARPSHTSQYLCASSESTGSSAKAFFGQGTRLTVV.

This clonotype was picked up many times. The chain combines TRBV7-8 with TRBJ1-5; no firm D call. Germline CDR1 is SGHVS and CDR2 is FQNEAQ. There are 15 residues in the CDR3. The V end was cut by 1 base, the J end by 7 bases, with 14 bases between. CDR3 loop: CASSLGAMSGQPQHF. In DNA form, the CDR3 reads TGTGCCAGCAGCTTAGGGGCCATGAGCGGACAGCCCCAGCATTTT.

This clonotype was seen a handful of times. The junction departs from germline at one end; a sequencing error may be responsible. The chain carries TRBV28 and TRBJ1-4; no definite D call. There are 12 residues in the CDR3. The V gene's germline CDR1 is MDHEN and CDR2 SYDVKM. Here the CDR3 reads CASSSRNGKLFF. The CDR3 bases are TGTGCCAGCAGTAGCAGGAATGGAAAACTGTTTTTT.

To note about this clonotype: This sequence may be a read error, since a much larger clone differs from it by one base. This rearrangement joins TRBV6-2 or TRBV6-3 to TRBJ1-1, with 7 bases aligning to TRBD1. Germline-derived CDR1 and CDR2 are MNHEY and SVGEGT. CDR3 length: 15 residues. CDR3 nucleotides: TGTGCCAGCAGTTCAACGGGACAGACGAACACTAAAGCTTTCTTT. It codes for CASSSTGQTNTKAFF.

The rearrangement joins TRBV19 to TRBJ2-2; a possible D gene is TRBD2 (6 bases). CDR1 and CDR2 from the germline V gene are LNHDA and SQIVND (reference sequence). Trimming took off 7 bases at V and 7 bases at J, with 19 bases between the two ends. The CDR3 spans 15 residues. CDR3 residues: CASNRLARVGGELFF. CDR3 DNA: TGTGCCAGTAATCGGCTAGCGCGAGTCGGCGGGGAGCTGTTTTTT.

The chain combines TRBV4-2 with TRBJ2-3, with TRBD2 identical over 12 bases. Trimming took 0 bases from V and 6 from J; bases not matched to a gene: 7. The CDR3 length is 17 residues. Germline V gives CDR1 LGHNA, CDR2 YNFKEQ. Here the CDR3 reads CASSQETSGSLKDTQYF. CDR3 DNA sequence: TGTGCCAGCAGCCAAGAGACTAGCGGGAGCTTGAAGGATACGCAGTATTTT.

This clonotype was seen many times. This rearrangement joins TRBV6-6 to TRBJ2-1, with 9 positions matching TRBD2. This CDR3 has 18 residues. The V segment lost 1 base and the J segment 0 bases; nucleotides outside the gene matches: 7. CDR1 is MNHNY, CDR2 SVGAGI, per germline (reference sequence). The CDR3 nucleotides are TGTGCCAGCAGTTACTTCAGTAGCGGGGGCACCTCCTACAATGAGCAGTTCTTC. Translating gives CASSYFSSGGTSYNEQFF.

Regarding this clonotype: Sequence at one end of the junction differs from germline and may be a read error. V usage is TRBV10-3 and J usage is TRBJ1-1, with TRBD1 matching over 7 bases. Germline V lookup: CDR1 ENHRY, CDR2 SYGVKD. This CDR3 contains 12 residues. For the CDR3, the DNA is TGTGCCATAAGACAGGGTTCGACTGAAGGTTTCTTT. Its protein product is CAIRQGSTEGFF.

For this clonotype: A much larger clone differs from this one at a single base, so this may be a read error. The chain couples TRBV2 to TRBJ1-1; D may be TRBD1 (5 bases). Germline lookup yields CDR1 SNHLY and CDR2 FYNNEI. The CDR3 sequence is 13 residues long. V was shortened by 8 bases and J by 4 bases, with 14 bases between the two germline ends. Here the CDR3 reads CASLYQGSTEAFF. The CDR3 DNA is TGTGCCAGCCTTTACCAGGGAAGCACTGAAGCTTTCTTT.

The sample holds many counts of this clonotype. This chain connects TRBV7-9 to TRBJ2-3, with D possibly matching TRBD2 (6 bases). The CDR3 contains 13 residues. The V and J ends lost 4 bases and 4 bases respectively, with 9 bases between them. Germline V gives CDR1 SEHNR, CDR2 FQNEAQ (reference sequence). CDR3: CASSWGVSDTQYF. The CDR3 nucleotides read TGTGCCAGCAGCTGGGGGGTTTCAGATACGCAGTATTTT.

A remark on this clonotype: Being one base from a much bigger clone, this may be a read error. In nucleotides, the CDR3 is TGTGCCAGCAGTTTGGGGGGACGACGGCCCCAGCATTTT. The encoded protein is CASSLGGRRPQHF. This chain joins TRBV28 and TRBJ1-5; D might be TRBD1 (5 bases). Trimming took 3 bases from V and 9 from J, leaving 12 bases between them. The CDR3 runs 13 residues. Germline V gives CDR1 MDHEN, CDR2 SYDVKM.

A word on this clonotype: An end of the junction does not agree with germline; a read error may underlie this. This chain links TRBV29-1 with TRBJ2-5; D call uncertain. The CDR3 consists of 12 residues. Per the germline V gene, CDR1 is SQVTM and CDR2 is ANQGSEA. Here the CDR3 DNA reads TGCACCGTTATATCCTTCCAAGAGACCCAGTACTTC. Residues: CTVISFQETQYF.

CDR3 DNA: TGTGCCTGGAGCGGCGTCATGAACACTGAAGCTTTCTTT. Its translation: CAWSGVMNTEAFF. The V and J genes are TRBV30 and TRBJ1-1; D gene uncertain. Germline CDR1 is GTSNPN and CDR2 is SVGIG (reference sequence). Deletions cut 3 bases from V and 0 bases from J, with 8 bases between. The CDR3 has 13 residues.

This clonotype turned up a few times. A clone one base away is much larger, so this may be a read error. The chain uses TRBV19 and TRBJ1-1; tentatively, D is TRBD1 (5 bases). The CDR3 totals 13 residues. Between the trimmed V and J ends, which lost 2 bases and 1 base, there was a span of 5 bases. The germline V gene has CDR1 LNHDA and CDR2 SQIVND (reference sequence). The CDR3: CASSIQGNTEAFF. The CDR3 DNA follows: TGTGCCAGTAGTATACAGGGGAACACTGAAGCTTTCTTT.

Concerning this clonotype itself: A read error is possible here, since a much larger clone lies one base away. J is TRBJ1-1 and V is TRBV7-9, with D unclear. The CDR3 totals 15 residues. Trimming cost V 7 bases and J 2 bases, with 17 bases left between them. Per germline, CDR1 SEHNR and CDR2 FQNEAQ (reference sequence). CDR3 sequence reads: CASTFTSGINTEAFF. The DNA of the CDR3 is TGTGCCAGCACCTTCACGTCTGGCATTAACACTGAAGCTTTCTTT.

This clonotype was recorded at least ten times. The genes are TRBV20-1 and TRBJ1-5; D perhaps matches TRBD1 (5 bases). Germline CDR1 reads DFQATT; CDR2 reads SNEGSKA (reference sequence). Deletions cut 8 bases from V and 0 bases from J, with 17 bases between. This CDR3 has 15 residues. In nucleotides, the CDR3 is TGCAGTACGGAGGCGGGGGGATATAGCAATCAGCCCCAGCATTTT. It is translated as CSTEAGGYSNQPQHF.

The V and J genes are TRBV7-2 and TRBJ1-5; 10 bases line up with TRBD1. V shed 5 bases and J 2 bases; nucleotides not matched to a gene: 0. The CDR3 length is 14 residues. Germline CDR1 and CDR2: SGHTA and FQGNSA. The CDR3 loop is CASSGTGGNQPQHF. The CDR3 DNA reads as TGTGCCAGCAGCGGGACAGGGGGCAATCAGCCCCAGCATTTT.

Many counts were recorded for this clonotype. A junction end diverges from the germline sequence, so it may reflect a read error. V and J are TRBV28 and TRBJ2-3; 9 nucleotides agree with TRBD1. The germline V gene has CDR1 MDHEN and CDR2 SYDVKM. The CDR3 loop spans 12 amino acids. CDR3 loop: CASSLTGGKEDF. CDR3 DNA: TGTGCCAGCAGTTTAACAGGGGGCAAAGAGGATTTT.

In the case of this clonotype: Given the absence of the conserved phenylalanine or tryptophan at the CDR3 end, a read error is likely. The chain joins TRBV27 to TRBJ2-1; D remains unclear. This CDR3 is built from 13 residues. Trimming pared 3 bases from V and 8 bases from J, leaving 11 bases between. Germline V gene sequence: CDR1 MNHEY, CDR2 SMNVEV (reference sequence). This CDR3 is CASSFSVSDEQFL. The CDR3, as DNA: TGTGCCAGCAGTTTTAGTGTTTCGGATGAGCAGTTCTTA.

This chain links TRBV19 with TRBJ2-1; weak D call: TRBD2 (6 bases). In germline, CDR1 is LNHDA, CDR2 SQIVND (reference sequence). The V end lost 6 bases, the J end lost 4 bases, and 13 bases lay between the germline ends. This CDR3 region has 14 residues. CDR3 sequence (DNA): TGTGCCAGTAGGCCTAGCGATCCTTACAATGAGCAGTTCTTC. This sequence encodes CASRPSDPYNEQFF.

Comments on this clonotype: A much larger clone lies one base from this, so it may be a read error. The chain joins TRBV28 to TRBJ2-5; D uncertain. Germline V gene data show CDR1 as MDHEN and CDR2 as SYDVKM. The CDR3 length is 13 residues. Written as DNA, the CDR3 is TGTGCCAGCAGTAAGGCAGACCAAGAGACCAAGTACTTC. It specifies CASSKADQETKYF.